The sequence of this TCR beta chain was determined in a study of Graves' ophthalmopathy and Graves' hyperthyroidism. Study conclusions and caveats: Ophthalmopathy cases were distinguished from stable hyperthyroidism by a 13-signature model, reaching about 90% sensitivity and around 81% specificity.

This clonotype was picked up many times. No antigen is known for it. Among the hyperthyroidism patients, all were newly diagnosed, aged 18 to 65, with under 2 months' duration. Diagnostic conclusions were grounded in clinical symptoms, serum thyroxine, TRAb, thyroid ultrasound and orbital computed tomography. The CDR3 is 14 residues long. Germline values: CDR1 LGHDT, CDR2 YNNKEL (reference sequence). Trimming removed 4 bases from V and 3 bases from J; junction bases left unmatched: 5. From RNA, the CDR3 regions of TCR beta chains were amplified and sequenced. Second-round multiplex PCR came after a first-round RT-PCR that employed HTBI primers. MiXCR was run by TCRdb on the multiplex PCR reads, yielding one entry per CDR3 protein. The table has over a million distinct CDR3 sequences, 35% to 45% seen once.

The clonotype originates from an adult man with Graves' hyperthyroidism. The chain carries TRBV3-1 and TRBJ1-2; TRBD1 aligns across 7 bases. Sequencing input: peripheral blood or thyroid tissue (not recorded which). In nucleotides, the CDR3 is TGTGCCAGCAGCCGGACAGGCAACTACTATGGCTACACCTTC. Translation gives CASSRTGNYYGYTF.